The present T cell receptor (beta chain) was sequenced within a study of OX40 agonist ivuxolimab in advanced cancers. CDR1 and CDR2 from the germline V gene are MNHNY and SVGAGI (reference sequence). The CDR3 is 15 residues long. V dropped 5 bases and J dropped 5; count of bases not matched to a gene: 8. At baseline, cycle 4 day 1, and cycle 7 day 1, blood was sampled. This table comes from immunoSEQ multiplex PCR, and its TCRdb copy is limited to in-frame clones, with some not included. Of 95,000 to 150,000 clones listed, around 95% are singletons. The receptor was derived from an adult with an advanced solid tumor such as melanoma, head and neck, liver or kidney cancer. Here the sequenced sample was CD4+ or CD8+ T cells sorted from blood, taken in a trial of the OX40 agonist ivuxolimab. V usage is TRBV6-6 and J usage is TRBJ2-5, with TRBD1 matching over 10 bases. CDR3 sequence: CASSGTLGQGETQYF. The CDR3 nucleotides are TGTGCCAGCAGTGGGACCCTGGGACAGGGGGAGACCCAGTACTTC.